This is a list of T cell receptor beta chains from one sample in a study of control samples from healthy donors and cancer patients. Some clones are missing from TCRdb's copy, which holds only in-frame ones; the method was immunoSEQ multiplex PCR. This sample carries tens of thousands of clones, more than 90% of them seen once, and the ten largest clones take roughly 0.8%. The sequenced sample consisted of PBMCs. The receptors were sampled from a man aged 25 to 40 with colorectal cancer. CDR3s include the opening cysteine and the closing phenylalanine or tryptophan. Fields, in order: V gene, J gene, CDR3 protein.

V gene: TRBV4-1
J gene: TRBJ1-1
CDR3 protein: CASSQVGGQGTEAFF

V gene: TRBV5-1
J gene: TRBJ2-2
CDR3 protein: CASSRDYVIPNTGELFF

V gene: TRBV6-2/TRBV6-3
J gene: TRBJ1-2
CDR3 protein: CASSYIGRGYTF

V gene: TRBV29-1
J gene: TRBJ2-3
CDR3 protein: CSVDTGRGSGGTQYF

V gene: TRBV5-6
J gene: TRBJ1-2
CDR3 protein: CASTPRENRVDGYTF

V gene: TRBV27
J gene: TRBJ2-2
CDR3 protein: CASSLKGSGPGELFF

V gene: TRBV6-5
J gene: TRBJ1-1
CDR3 protein: CASSYTPGQEAFF

V gene: TRBV25-1
J gene: TRBJ2-3
CDR3 protein: CASSETDPPGPSTDTQYF

V gene: TRBV11-3
J gene: TRBJ1-1
CDR3 protein: CASSFQRDTEAFF

V gene: TRBV6-1
J gene: TRBJ2-3
CDR3 protein: CASSEGQGGSDTQYF

V gene: TRBV5-1
J gene: TRBJ1-4
CDR3 protein: CASSLGPIGANEKLFF

V gene: TRBV12-3/TRBV12-4
J gene: TRBJ2-7
CDR3 protein: CASSAGTGREQYF

V gene: TRBV11-3
J gene: TRBJ2-5
CDR3 protein: CASSYPGETQYF

V gene: TRBV7-9
J gene: TRBJ1-3
CDR3 protein: CASSSRGLSGNTIYF

V gene: TRBV30
J gene: TRBJ1-1
CDR3 protein: CAWSHGGITEAFF

V gene: TRBV19
J gene: TRBJ1-2
CDR3 protein: CASSIQVQGHGYTF

V gene: TRBV3-1/TRBV3-2
J gene: TRBJ2-2
CDR3 protein: CASSQDPERRAGELFF

V gene: TRBV4-1
J gene: TRBJ1-6
CDR3 protein: CASSQDWDSPLHF

V gene: TRBV6-6
J gene: TRBJ2-1
CDR3 protein: CASSRRLVQGDNEQFF

V gene: TRBV4-3
J gene: TRBJ1-1
CDR3 protein: CASSRDRANTEAFF

V gene: TRBV4-3
J gene: TRBJ2-5
CDR3 protein: CASSQDPAKETQYF

V gene: TRBV19
J gene: TRBJ1-5
CDR3 protein: CASTDRGGQPQHF

V gene: TRBV6-5
J gene: TRBJ1-4
CDR3 protein: CASSDSDRGPPKLFF

V gene: TRBV20-1
J gene: TRBJ1-5
CDR3 protein: CSASSSAPGDQPQHF

V gene: TRBV7-2
J gene: TRBJ1-1
CDR3 protein: CASSSPLSTRVKAFF

V gene: TRBV29-1
J gene: TRBJ2-7
CDR3 protein: CSVEEGAGLAGEQYF

V gene: TRBV3-1/TRBV3-2
J gene: TRBJ2-3
CDR3 protein: CASSQVGLASDTQYF

V gene: TRBV7-2
J gene: TRBJ1-1
CDR3 protein: CASSLVHNTEAFF

V gene: TRBV6-5
J gene: TRBJ1-6
CDR3 protein: CASSYLQGVGSPLHF

V gene: TRBV10-3
J gene: TRBJ1-2
CDR3 protein: CAILNSAGGATLYGYTF

V gene: TRBV9
J gene: TRBJ2-3
CDR3 protein: CASSRAEGGSTDTQYF

V gene: TRBV7-9
J gene: TRBJ2-7
CDR3 protein: CASSSQGYEQYF

V gene: TRBV2
J gene: TRBJ1-1
CDR3 protein: CASRGGTGRNTEAFF

V gene: TRBV12-3/TRBV12-4
J gene: TRBJ1-1
CDR3 protein: CASRPGENTEAFF

V gene: TRBV14
J gene: TRBJ2-3
CDR3 protein: CASSQDISTDTQYF

V gene: TRBV5-4
J gene: TRBJ2-2
CDR3 protein: CASSFRINTGELFF

V gene: TRBV27
J gene: TRBJ1-1
CDR3 protein: CASSAQGKVVPEAFF

V gene: TRBV5-6
J gene: TRBJ2-3
CDR3 protein: CASSVGLAGGTDTQYF

V gene: TRBV6-5
J gene: TRBJ2-3
CDR3 protein: CASKLSGTDTQYF

V gene: TRBV10-2
J gene: TRBJ2-5
CDR3 protein: CASSGVGRGETQYF

V gene: TRBV20-1
J gene: TRBJ1-1
CDR3 protein: CSASSRPGFGTEAFF

V gene: TRBV11-2
J gene: TRBJ2-1
CDR3 protein: CASSSLAGGNNEQFF

V gene: TRBV5-1
J gene: TRBJ1-2
CDR3 protein: CASSLEPGRPNYGYTF

V gene: TRBV27
J gene: TRBJ2-7
CDR3 protein: CASSQGYEQYF

V gene: TRBV5-1
J gene: TRBJ1-1
CDR3 protein: CASSLTGGITEAFF

V gene: TRBV27
J gene: TRBJ1-1
CDR3 protein: CASSLLGQGAEAFF

V gene: TRBV30
J gene: TRBJ1-4
CDR3 protein: CAWSGDSNEKLFF

V gene: TRBV6-5
J gene: TRBJ1-4
CDR3 protein: CATLGREKKLFF

V gene: TRBV4-2
J gene: TRBJ1-5
CDR3 protein: CASSQAEREGGNQPQHF

V gene: TRBV5-1
J gene: TRBJ2-2
CDR3 protein: CASSKALRDPLGTGELFF

V gene: TRBV24-1
J gene: TRBJ2-1
CDR3 protein: CATRQGDRDEQFF

V gene: TRBV10-1
J gene: TRBJ2-3
CDR3 protein: CASSNSRTSTDTQYF

V gene: TRBV5-1
J gene: TRBJ2-2
CDR3 protein: CASSWEGAVTGELFF

V gene: TRBV30
J gene: TRBJ2-1
CDR3 protein: CAWSASRVGEQFF

V gene: TRBV4-3
J gene: TRBJ2-1
CDR3 protein: CASSQGTSGGREQFF

V gene: TRBV7-2
J gene: TRBJ2-2
CDR3 protein: CASSLNDPNTGELFF

V gene: TRBV7-2
J gene: TRBJ1-3
CDR3 protein: CASSRGSPGNTIYF

V gene: TRBV6-6
J gene: TRBJ2-5
CDR3 protein: CASSYEETQYF

V gene: TRBV7-2
J gene: TRBJ2-7
CDR3 protein: CASSLGVRDEQYF

V gene: TRBV6-2/TRBV6-3
J gene: TRBJ2-7
CDR3 protein: CASSYSGVGATSFSEYEQYF